One sample yielded the 13 T cell receptor beta chains listed below, sequenced in a study of identifying expanded T cells in peripheral blood. Profiling relied on immunoSEQ multiplex PCR, and the TCRdb table lists in-frame clones only, not all of them. The sample holds tens of thousands of clones, about 85% seen once. Input material: blood. These receptors all stem from a person between 18 and 70 years old in good health.

The chain combines TRBV30 with TRBJ2-7; D remains unclear. Trimming pared 2 bases from V and 2 bases from J, leaving 10 bases between. The V gene's germline CDR1 is GTSNPN and CDR2 SVGIG (reference sequence). The CDR3 consists of 13 residues. The CDR3 protein is CAWSNLQTYEQYF. CDR3 bases: TGTGCCTGGAGTAATTTACAGACCTACGAGCAGTACTTC. Combining the CDR3 with reference TRBV30 and TRBJ2-7 gives the whole variable domain SQTIHQWPATLVQPVGSPLSLECTVEGTSNPNLYWYRQAAGRGLQLLFYSVGIGQISSEVPQNLSASRPQDRQFILSSKKLLLSDSGFYLCAWSNLQTYEQYFGPGTRLTVT.

The rearrangement joins TRBV19 to TRBJ2-3, with D possibly being TRBD2 (6 bases). The CDR3 length is 15 residues. From germline, CDR1 is LNHDA and CDR2 SQIVND (reference sequence). V lost 0 bases and J 4 bases, leaving 11 bases between the germline ends. CDR3 residues: CASSIEGGDADTQYF. CDR3 DNA: TGTGCCAGTAGTATAGAAGGCGGGGACGCAGATACGCAGTATTTT. Using reference TRBV19 and TRBJ2-3 for the parts outside the CDR3, the full variable domain is DGGITQSPKYLFRKEGQNVTLSCEQNLNHDAMYWYRQDPGQGLRLIYYSQIVNDFQKGDIAEGYSVSREKKESFPLTVTSAQKNPTAFYLCASSIEGGDADTQYFGPGTRLTVL.

The chain couples TRBV5-1 to TRBJ2-5; D not certain. The germline gives CDR1 SGHRS, CDR2 YFSETQ. V dropped 0 bases and J dropped 3 bases, with 6 bases sitting between them. CDR3 length: 13 amino acids. The CDR3 loop is CASSLGGEETQYF. DNA for the CDR3: TGCGCCAGCAGCTTGGGAGGAGAAGAGACCCAGTACTTC.

The chain joins TRBV4-3 to TRBJ1-3; D remains unclear. The CDR3 runs to 17 residues. Germline loops: CDR1 LGHNA, CDR2 YSLEER. Trimming took 2 bases from V and 0 from J, leaving 14 bases between them. CDR3 coding DNA: TGCGCCAGCAGCCAAACAACGGTCGGGAGCTCTGGAAACACCATATATTTT. This gives the protein CASSQTTVGSSGNTIYF.

This chain links TRBV2 with TRBJ1-1, with a possible D match to TRBD1 (6 bases). Trimming took 8 bases from V and 0 from J, leaving 10 bases between them. Per germline, CDR1 SNHLY and CDR2 FYNNEI. The CDR3 contains 13 residues. The chain's CDR3 is CASDGQLNTEAFF. CDR3 DNA sequence: TGTGCCAGCGATGGACAGTTGAACACTGAAGCTTTCTTT.

The chain links TRBV7-9 to TRBJ2-3; D is unresolved. This CDR3 is built from 19 residues. V was trimmed by 5 bases and J by 2 bases, leaving 26 bases between them. In germline, CDR1 is SEHNR, CDR2 FQNEAQ (reference sequence). CDR3 sequence (DNA): TGTGCCAGCAGCCCCGCAAGAACCGAGGTGGATTGGATCACAGATACGCAGTATTTT. Its translation is CASSPARTEVDWITDTQYF.

A remark on this clone: The junction departs from germline at one end; a sequencing error may be responsible. The rearrangement joins TRBV5-8 to TRBJ2-2, with 7 bases fitting TRBD1. CDR1 is SGHTS and CDR2 is YDEGEE in the germline V gene. The CDR3 runs to 12 residues. The CDR3 DNA reads TGTGCCAGCAGCTACTTTGACAGGGACCTGTTTTTT. Translated, it gives CASSYFDRDLFF.

This clone was counted a single time. This rearrangement joins TRBV19 to TRBJ1-2; 12 bases are a match to TRBD1. V trimming: 7 bases; J trimming: 0 bases; junction bases outside the gene matches: 24. In germline, CDR1 is LNHDA, CDR2 SQIVND (reference sequence). The CDR3 length is 22 residues. CDR3 protein: CASTLGQGQGARRKWTNYGYTF. CDR3 nucleotides: TGTGCCAGTACCCTCGGGCAGGGACAGGGGGCGCGGAGGAAGTGGACTAACTATGGCTACACCTTC.

V is TRBV6-6 and J is TRBJ2-7; D may correspond to TRBD1 or TRBD2 (5 bases each). This CDR3 has 12 residues. Germline CDR1 and CDR2: MNHNY and SVGAGI (reference sequence). CDR3 DNA sequence: TGTACGACCCGGGGCACAACCTACGAGCAGTACTTC. It translates to CTTRGTTYEQYF.

The V call is TRBV6-5, the J call TRBJ1-2; the D gene is possibly TRBD1 (6 bases). CDR3 length: 13 residues. V gave up 5 bases and J gave up 7 bases, with 14 bases separating them. CDR1 and CDR2 (germline): MNHEY, SVGAGI. The DNA for the CDR3 is TGTGCCAGCAGTGAGGACAGCCTTACTGGCTACACCTTC. It codes for CASSEDSLTGYTF.

The rearrangement uses TRBV25-1 and TRBJ1-1; a weak D match, TRBD1 (6 bases). Trimming left V 6 bases short and J 4 bases short, with 12 bases between. The CDR3 consists of 13 residues. Germline V gene sequence: CDR1 MGHDK, CDR2 SYGVNS. CDR3 DNA sequence: TGTGCCAGCAGGGGGGGACACATCACTGAAGCTTTCTTT. Translating it yields CASRGGHITEAFF. The full variable domain, rest sourced from reference TRBV25-1 and TRBJ1-1, is EADIYQTPRYLVIGTGKKITLECSQTMGHDKMYWYQQDPGMELHLIHYSYGVNSTEKGDLSSESTVSRIRTEHFPLTLESARPSHTSQYLCASRGGHITEAFFGQGTRLTVV.

V and J are TRBV11-2 and TRBJ2-1, with 12 bases that match TRBD1. Germline-derived CDR1 and CDR2 are SGHAT and FQNNGV. With 4 bases clipped from V and 7 bases from J, the junction kept 11 bases outside the gene matches. The CDR3 spans 17 residues. CDR3 in DNA: TGTGCCAGCAGCTCACGCCGGGACAGGGGGCTCGGTAATGAGCAGTTCTTC. Its protein product is CASSSRRDRGLGNEQFF.

Points on this clone: The junction and the germline gene differ at one end; a read error may be behind it. The rearrangement links TRBV6-1 to TRBJ1-1, with 9 bases identical to TRBD1. CDR1 is MNHNS, CDR2 SASEGT, per germline. This CDR3 spans 16 amino acids. CDR3 sequence: CAISGQGQGGQTEAFF. CDR3 nucleotide sequence: TGTGCCATCAGTGGACAGGGGCAGGGGGGACAGACTGAAGCTTTCTTT.